The next 14 T cell receptor beta chains were all read from a single sample in a study of cytomegalovirus exposure and HLA in healthy donors. The PCR was carried out with 60 Vbeta primers and 13 Jbeta primers. The data were produced by immunoSEQ multiplex PCR, yet TCRdb's version contains in-frame clones alone and is incomplete. The table lists about 180,000 clones, around 80% of them singletons. Sequencing was done on a sample of PBMCs. The receptors derive from a woman aged 50 to 60 in good health and CMV-seronegative.

The chain carries TRBV28 and TRBJ2-3; no firm D call. The CDR3 runs to 12 residues. The germline V and J ends were trimmed by 1 base and 6 bases, with 5 bases remaining between them. Germline CDR1 is MDHEN and CDR2 is SYDVKM. Here the CDR3 reads CASSLLSDTQYF. Here the CDR3 DNA reads TGTGCCAGCAGTTTATTATCTGATACGCAGTATTTT.

V is TRBV7-7 and J is TRBJ2-5; possible D gene TRBD2, 5 bases. V lost 4 bases to trimming and J lost 7 bases, with 28 bases between them. Germline lookup yields CDR1 SSHAT and CDR2 FNYEAQ (reference sequence). The CDR3 sequence is 18 residues long. This chain's CDR3 is CASSSNPQNGNPSGTQYF. DNA of the CDR3: TGTGCCAGCAGCTCTAACCCCCAGAACGGGAACCCTTCGGGGACCCAGTACTTC. Supplemented by reference TRBV7-7 and TRBJ2-5, the full variable domain reads GAGVSQSPRYKVTKRGQDVTLRCDPISSHATLYWYQQALGQGPEFLTYFNYEAQPDKSGLPSDRFSAERPEGSISTLTIQRTEQRDSAMYRCASSSNPQNGNPSGTQYFGPGTRLLVL.

The J gene is TRBJ2-2, the V gene TRBV10-3; TRBD1 matches at 9 bases. The trim removed 5 bases at V and 0 bases at J, leaving 7 bases unmatched. Germline V gene data show CDR1 as ENHRY and CDR2 as SYGVKD. This CDR3 has 17 amino acids. The CDR3 DNA is TGTGCCATCAGTAACCCGGGACAGGGCACGAACACCGGGGAGCTGTTTTTT. Amino acid sequence: CAISNPGQGTNTGELFF.

The chain recombines TRBV19 with TRBJ2-5; D is perhaps TRBD2 (5 bases). Trimming shortened V by 8 bases and J by 2 bases, and 18 bases separated the two germline ends. Germline CDR1 is LNHDA and CDR2 is SQIVND (reference sequence). CDR3 length equals 15 residues. This chain's CDR3 is CASGGSGKGQETQYF. In DNA form, the CDR3 reads TGTGCCAGTGGAGGCTCCGGAAAAGGTCAAGAGACCCAGTACTTC.

For the CDR3, the DNA is TGTGCCAGCAGTCACCTACAGGGTCATCAGCCCCAGCATTTT. Amino acids: CASSHLQGHQPQHF. The chain employs TRBV6-6 and TRBJ1-5; a possible D gene is TRBD1 (6 bases). There are 14 residues in the CDR3. Germline assignment: CDR1 MNHNY and CDR2 SVGAGI (reference sequence). Trimming pared 5 bases from V and 5 bases from J, leaving 13 bases between.

This rearrangement joins TRBV7-2 to TRBJ2-5, with 7 bases aligning to TRBD2. The CDR3 is made up of 15 amino acids. The germline V gene has CDR1 SGHTA and CDR2 FQGNSA. The V and J ends lost 5 bases and 0 bases, in that order; junction bases with no gene match: 6. CDR3 region: CASSVSGSYQETQYF. The CDR3 DNA sequence: TGTGCCAGCAGCGTTAGCGGGTCTTACCAAGAGACCCAGTACTTC.

The V and J genes are TRBV27 and TRBJ1-6, with D unresolved. Trimming took off 3 bases at V and 0 bases at J, with 9 bases between the two ends. CDR3 length: 16 residues. Germline values: CDR1 MNHEY, CDR2 SMNVEV (reference sequence). CDR3 bases: TGTGCCAGCAGTTTGAGGATCCCCTCCTATAATTCACCCCTCCACTTT. It encodes CASSLRIPSYNSPLHF.

This chain links TRBV19 with TRBJ2-7, with TRBD1 identical over 10 bases. The CDR3 sequence is 14 residues long. V lost 6 bases and J lost 4; bases outside the gene matches: 6. Germline V gives CDR1 LNHDA, CDR2 SQIVND (reference sequence). This CDR3 is CASRPRQGAYEQYF. CDR3 DNA sequence: TGTGCCAGTAGGCCCCGACAGGGGGCGTACGAGCAGTACTTC.

This clone was picked up one time. This chain uses TRBV28 with TRBJ2-1, with D maybe TRBD2 (6 bases). The germline V gene encodes CDR1 MDHEN and CDR2 SYDVKM. CDR3 size: 18 residues. The V end lost 8 bases, the J end lost 6 bases, and 29 bases lay between the germline ends. CDR3 sequence: CASLGAQSGTSIINEQFF. In DNA, the CDR3 is TGTGCCAGCCTTGGGGCCCAATCCGGGACTTCTATCATCAATGAGCAGTTCTTC.

The V gene is TRBV5-5, the J gene TRBJ1-2; D is undetermined. This CDR3 comprises 14 residues. With 0 bases removed from V and 4 bases from J, the gap between germline ends came to 10 bases. The V gene's germline CDR1 is SGHKS and CDR2 YYEKEE (reference sequence). The CDR3 loop reads CASSLEPTAYGYTF. The CDR3 DNA is TGTGCCAGCAGCTTGGAACCGACTGCCTATGGCTACACCTTC.

This chain joins TRBV12-5 and TRBJ2-1; 7 nucleotides align to TRBD2. The CDR3 spans 12 residues. After removal of 6 bases from V and 10 bases from J, the junction contained 6 bases not matched to a gene. CDR1 LGHNT and CDR2 FRNRAP come from the germline V gene. The CDR3 region is CASGFGTTEQFF. In nucleotides, the CDR3 is TGTGCTAGTGGATTCGGGACTACGGAGCAGTTCTTC.

The rearrangement joins TRBV5-4 to TRBJ1-6; 7 nucleotides line up with TRBD1. Trimming at V came to 5 bases and at J to 9 bases, leaving 2 bases not matched to a gene. CDR1 and CDR2 (germline): SGHNT, YYREEE (reference sequence). The CDR3 sequence is 12 residues long. The CDR3 nucleotides are TGTGCCAGCAGACGGGACAGTTCACCCCTCCACTTT. Translated: CASRRDSSPLHF. Full variable domain (missing parts from reference TRBV5-4 and TRBJ1-6): ETGVTQSPTHLIKTRGQQVTLRCSSQSGHNTVSWYQQALGQGPQFIFQYYREEENGRGNFPPRFSGLQFPNYSSELNVNALELDDSALYLCASRRDSSPLHFGNGTRLTVT.

To note about this clone: As the CDR3 is not closed by the conserved phenylalanine or tryptophan, this likely results from a read error. The chain combines TRBV10-3 with TRBJ2-7, with 11 bases aligning to TRBD2. CDR3 length equals 14 residues. The germline V gene encodes CDR1 ENHRY and CDR2 SYGVKD. The trim removed 6 bases at V and 3 bases at J, leaving 4 bases unmatched. The CDR3 bases are TGTGCCATCAGGAAGACTAGCGGGGACTACGAGCAGTACCTC. Its translation: CAIRKTSGDYEQYL.

This chain links TRBV10-3 with TRBJ1-3; D is possibly TRBD1 (6 bases). Germline-derived CDR1 and CDR2 are ENHRY and SYGVKD. The CDR3 covers 17 residues. Trimming removed 4 bases at V and 0 bases at J, with 16 bases between. The CDR3 sequence is CAISGGQGGDSGNTIYF. The CDR3 DNA reads TGTGCCATCAGTGGGGGACAAGGGGGGGACTCTGGAAACACCATATATTTT.